This T cell receptor (beta chain) comes out of a study of blood T cell repertoires in COVID-19 (dated by TCRdb to the early 2020s). Context from the whole study: Samples from collaborators originated in the United States, Italy and Spain and spanned both the acute and convalescent phases of COVID-19. The prospective study material was composed of cDNA or gDNA derived from T cells, B-cell-depleted T cells, or PBMCs. The repertoires were released in a freely available public database intended as a resource for research on the immune response to SARS-CoV-2. Where available, HLA class I and class II types were taken from metadata supplied by the sample provider and were not determined by assay-based typing. Subjects who had been exposed to COVID-19, were actively infected with it, or had recovered from it provided the deeply sampled blood TCRbeta repertoires that made up the dataset. Nearly every sample came with metadata listing a de-identified subject ID, COVID-19 status, age in years and sex. The samples were drawn from the first 160 participants of the ongoing ImmuneRACE study and from over 950 subjects provided by 6 global collaborators. Overall results and qualifications from the work: How much clinical and demographic metadata was included differed by source and by participant, and the metadata was provided uncurated.

Notes on this clone: No antigen is known for it. Base qualities are not at hand, and no much larger clone is one base apart.

Another Seattle source contributed samples from volunteer blood donors who had recovered from COVID-19. Collaborating institutions collected whole blood in K2EDTA tubes following their own protocols. For TCRbeta analysis, collaborator samples were shipped as frozen whole blood, as isolated PBMCs, or as DNA extracted from either sample type. V is cut by 4 bases and J by 3 bases, and the space between the germline ends is 16 bases. The CDR3 spans 15 residues, from the cysteine through the phenylalanine. The CDR3 DNA has 45 bases and is translated from base 1. In the germline V gene, CDR1 corresponds to MRHNA and CDR2 to SNTAGT. TCRbeta CDR3 regions were amplified from genomic DNA by means of the immunoSEQ Assay, a bias-controlled multiplex PCR. The published analysis was carried out like this. Nucleated cell counts per sample were estimated from amplification of reference gene primers within the assay. To quantify the absolute abundance of each unique TCRbeta CDR3 rearrangement, sequence reads were collapsed and filtered. For each sample, productive Simpson clonality was calculated by taking the square root of Simpson's diversity index across productive rearrangements. TCRdb holds this immuneACCESS table with in-frame rearrangements only. Some clones are missing; in checked studies, unresolved V genes explain under half, and the rest has no known cause. The DNA was the basis for D and trimming; V, J and clone size are from that table. This sample is represented by a few hundred thousand clones; around 89% of them were singletons. The top ten constitute nearly 6.5% of the sample.

Sequencing was performed on peripheral blood. This clonotype originated in a man younger than 35 who had recovered from COVID-19. The V and J genes are TRBV6-4 and TRBJ2-7, with TRBD1 tentatively as D gene (6 bases match). The CDR3 sequence is CASSVELGAIYEQYF. The DNA sequence reads TGTGCCAGCAGTGTAGAATTGGGGGCGATCTACGAGCAGTACTTC.